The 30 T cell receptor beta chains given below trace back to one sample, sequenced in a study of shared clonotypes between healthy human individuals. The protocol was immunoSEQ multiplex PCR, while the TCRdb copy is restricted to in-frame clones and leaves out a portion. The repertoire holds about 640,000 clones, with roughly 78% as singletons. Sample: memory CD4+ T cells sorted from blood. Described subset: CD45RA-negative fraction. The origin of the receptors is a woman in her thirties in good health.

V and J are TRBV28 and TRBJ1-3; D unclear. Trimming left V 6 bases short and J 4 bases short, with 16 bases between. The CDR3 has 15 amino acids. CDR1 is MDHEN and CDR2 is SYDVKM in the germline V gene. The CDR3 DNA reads TGTGCCAGCAGCTCACCAAGGGCGCTCGGAAACACCATATATTTT. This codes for CASSSPRALGNTIYF.

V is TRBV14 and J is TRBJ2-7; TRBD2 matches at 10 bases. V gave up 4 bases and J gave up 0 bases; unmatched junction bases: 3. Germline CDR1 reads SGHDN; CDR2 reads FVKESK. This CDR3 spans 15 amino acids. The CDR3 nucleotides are TGTGCCAGCAGCCGATCTAGCGGGAGCTCCTACGAGCAGTACTTC. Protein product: CASSRSSGSSYEQYF. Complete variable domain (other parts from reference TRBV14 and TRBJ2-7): EAGVTQFPSHSVIEKGQTVTLRCDPISGHDNLYWYRRVMGKEIKFLLHFVKESKQDESGMPNNRFLAERTGGTYSTLKVQPAELEDSGVYFCASSRSSGSSYEQYFGPGTRLTVT.

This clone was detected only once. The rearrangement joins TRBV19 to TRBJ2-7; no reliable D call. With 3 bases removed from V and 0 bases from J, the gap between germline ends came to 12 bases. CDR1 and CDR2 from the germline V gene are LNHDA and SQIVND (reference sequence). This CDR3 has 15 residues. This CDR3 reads CASSMEGRDSYEQYF. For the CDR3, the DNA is TGTGCCAGTAGTATGGAAGGGCGAGACTCCTACGAGCAGTACTTC.

Here the CDR3 reads CASSTWADTQYF. CDR3 in DNA: TGTGCCAGTAGTACCTGGGCAGATACGCAGTATTTT. The chain employs TRBV19 and TRBJ2-3, with D unclear. CDR3 length equals 12 residues. V dropped 4 bases and J dropped 4 bases, with 6 bases sitting between them. CDR1 LNHDA and CDR2 SQIVND come from the germline V gene (reference sequence).

The CDR3 region has the DNA TGTGCCAGCAGTGATGGTGGTAGCGGCCCTTACAATGAGCAGTTCTTC. Translated, it gives CASSDGGSGPYNEQFF. The V call is TRBV6-4, the J call TRBJ2-1, with TRBD2 as a possible D gene (6 bases). V was trimmed by 3 bases and J by 4 bases, leaving 16 bases between them. Germline V gene lookup returns CDR1 MRHNA and CDR2 SNTAGT. The CDR3 is made up of 16 amino acids.

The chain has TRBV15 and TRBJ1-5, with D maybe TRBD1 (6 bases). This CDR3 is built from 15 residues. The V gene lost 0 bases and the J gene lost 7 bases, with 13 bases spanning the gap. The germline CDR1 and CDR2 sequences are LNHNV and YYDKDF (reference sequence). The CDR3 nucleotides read TGTGCCACCAGCAGAGATAGGGGGGGAGGCCAGCCCCAGCATTTT. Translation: CATSRDRGGGQPQHF.

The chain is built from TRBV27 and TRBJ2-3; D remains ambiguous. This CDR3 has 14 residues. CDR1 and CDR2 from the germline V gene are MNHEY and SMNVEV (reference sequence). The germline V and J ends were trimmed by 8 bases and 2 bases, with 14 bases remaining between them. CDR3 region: CASGYRRDTDTQYF. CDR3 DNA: TGTGCCAGCGGTTACCGGAGAGACACAGATACGCAGTATTTT.

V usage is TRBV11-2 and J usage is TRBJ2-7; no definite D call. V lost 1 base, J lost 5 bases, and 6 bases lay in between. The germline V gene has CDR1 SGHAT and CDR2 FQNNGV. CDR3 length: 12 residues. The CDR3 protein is CASSLAGNEQYF. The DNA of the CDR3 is TGTGCCAGCAGCTTAGCGGGCAACGAGCAGTACTTC.

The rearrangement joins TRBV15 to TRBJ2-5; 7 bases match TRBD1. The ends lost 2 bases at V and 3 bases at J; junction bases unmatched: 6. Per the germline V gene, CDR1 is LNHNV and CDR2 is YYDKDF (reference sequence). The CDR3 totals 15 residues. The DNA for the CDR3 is TGTGCCACCAGCAGATCGGGACAGCTAAAAGAGACCCAGTACTTC. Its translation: CATSRSGQLKETQYF.

CDR3 bases: TGCGCCAGCAGCCAAGATTTAGCGCCCACTTACAATGAGCAGTTCTTC. Its translation is CASSQDLAPTYNEQFF. The chain recombines TRBV4-1 with TRBJ2-1, with TRBD2 as a possible D gene (5 bases). The germline V gene has CDR1 MGHRA and CDR2 YSYEKL. V lost 0 bases and J 4 bases, leaving 13 bases between the germline ends. The CDR3 sequence is 16 residues long.

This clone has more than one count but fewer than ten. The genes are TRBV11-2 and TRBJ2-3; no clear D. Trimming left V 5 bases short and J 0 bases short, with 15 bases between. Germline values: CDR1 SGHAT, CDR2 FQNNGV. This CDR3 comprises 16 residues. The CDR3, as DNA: TGTGCCAGCAGCCCAAGACTGAGTGCTAGCACAGATACGCAGTATTTT. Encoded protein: CASSPRLSASTDTQYF.

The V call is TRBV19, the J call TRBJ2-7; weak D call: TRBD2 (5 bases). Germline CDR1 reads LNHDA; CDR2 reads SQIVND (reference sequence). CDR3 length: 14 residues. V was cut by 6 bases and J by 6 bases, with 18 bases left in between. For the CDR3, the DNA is TGTGCCAGTAGGGTATCAGACGAGGGCGGCGAGCAGTACTTC. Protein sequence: CASRVSDEGGEQYF.

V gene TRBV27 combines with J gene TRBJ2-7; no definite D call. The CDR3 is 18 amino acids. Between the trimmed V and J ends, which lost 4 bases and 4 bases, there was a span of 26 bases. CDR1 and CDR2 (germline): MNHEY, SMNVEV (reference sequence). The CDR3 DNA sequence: TGTGCCAGCAGTTCCCGAAACCTACGCCAGCGTGAACCATACGAGCAGTACTTC. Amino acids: CASSSRNLRQREPYEQYF.

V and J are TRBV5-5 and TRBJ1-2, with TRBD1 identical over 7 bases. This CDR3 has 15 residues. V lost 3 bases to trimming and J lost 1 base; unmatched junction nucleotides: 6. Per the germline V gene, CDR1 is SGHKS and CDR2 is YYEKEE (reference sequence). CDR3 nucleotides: TGTGCCAGCAGCTGGGAACAGGGGTATAACTATGGCTACACCTTC. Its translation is CASSWEQGYNYGYTF.

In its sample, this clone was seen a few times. The CDR3 coding sequence is TGCAGCGTTCCCAGGGTAGGTACTGAAGCTTTCTTT. Encoded protein: CSVPRVGTEAFF. This chain links TRBV29-1 with TRBJ1-1; weak D call: TRBD1 (5 bases). Trimming took 5 bases from V and 5 from J, leaving 12 bases between them. The CDR3 loop spans 12 amino acids. Germline values: CDR1 SQVTM, CDR2 ANQGSEA.

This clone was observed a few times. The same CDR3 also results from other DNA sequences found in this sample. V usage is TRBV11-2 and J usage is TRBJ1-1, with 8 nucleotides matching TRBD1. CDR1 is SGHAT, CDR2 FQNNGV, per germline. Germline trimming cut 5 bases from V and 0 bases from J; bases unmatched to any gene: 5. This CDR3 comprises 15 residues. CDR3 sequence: CASSLGTGLNTEAFF. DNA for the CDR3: TGTGCCAGCAGCCTCGGGACAGGCCTGAACACTGAAGCTTTCTTT.

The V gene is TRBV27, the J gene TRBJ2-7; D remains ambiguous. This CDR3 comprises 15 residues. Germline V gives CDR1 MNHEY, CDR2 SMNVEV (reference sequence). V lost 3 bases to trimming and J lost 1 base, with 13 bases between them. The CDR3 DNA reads TGTGCCAGCAGTTTTTCCGATGGACGGTCCTACGAGCAGTACTTC. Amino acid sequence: CASSFSDGRSYEQYF.

This CDR3 is CASSYSPYSQETQYF. The CDR3 DNA follows: TGTGCCAGCAGTTACTCGCCTTACTCGCAAGAGACCCAGTACTTC. J is TRBJ2-5 and V is TRBV6-5; D gene ambiguous. Germline V gene sequence: CDR1 MNHEY, CDR2 SVGAGI. This CDR3 contains 15 residues. V shed 0 bases and J shed 2 bases, with 10 bases lying between them.

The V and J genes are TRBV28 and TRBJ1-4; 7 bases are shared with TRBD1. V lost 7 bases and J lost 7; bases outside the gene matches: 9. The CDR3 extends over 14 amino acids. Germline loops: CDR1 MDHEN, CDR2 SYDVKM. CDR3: CASTEQGLREKLFF. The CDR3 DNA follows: TGTGCCAGCACGGAACAGGGGCTTCGTGAAAAACTGTTTTTT.

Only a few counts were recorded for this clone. The CDR3 DNA is TGTGCCAGCAGTTCAGGAACCTCCTACGAGCAGTACTTC. Amino acids: CASSSGTSYEQYF. This sequence joins TRBV27 and TRBJ2-7; D is undetermined. The germline V and J ends were trimmed by 4 bases and 0 bases, with 7 bases remaining between them. This CDR3 contains 13 residues. Germline assignment: CDR1 MNHEY and CDR2 SMNVEV (reference sequence).

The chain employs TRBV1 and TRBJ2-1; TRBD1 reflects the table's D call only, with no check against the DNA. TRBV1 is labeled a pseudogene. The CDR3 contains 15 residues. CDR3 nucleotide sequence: TGCACCAGCAGCCAGAACAGAAGCTCCTACAATGAGCAGTTCTTC. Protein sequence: CTSSQNRSSYNEQFF.

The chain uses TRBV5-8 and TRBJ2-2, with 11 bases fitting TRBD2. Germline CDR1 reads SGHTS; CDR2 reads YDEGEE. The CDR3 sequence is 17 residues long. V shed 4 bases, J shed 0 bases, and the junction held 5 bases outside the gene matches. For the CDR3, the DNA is TGTGCCAGCAGCCGGGGGGGACTAGCGGCGAACACCGGGGAGCTGTTTTTT. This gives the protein CASSRGGLAANTGELFF.

The CDR3 here is CASSTGTPGDEQFF. The DNA of the CDR3 is TGTGCCAGCAGCACTGGGACGCCCGGGGATGAGCAGTTCTTC. The chain carries TRBV7-3 and TRBJ2-1; D may correspond to TRBD1 or TRBD2 (5 bases each). Germline assignment: CDR1 SGHTA and CDR2 FQGTGA. There are 14 residues in the CDR3. V gave up 5 bases and J gave up 8 bases, with 16 bases separating them. Full variable domain (missing parts from reference TRBV7-3 and TRBJ2-1): GAGVSQTPSNKVTEKGKYVELRCDPISGHTALYWYRQSLGQGPEFLIYFQGTGAADDSGLPNDRFFAVRPEGSVSTLKIQRTERGDSAVYLCASSTGTPGDEQFFGPGTRLTVL.

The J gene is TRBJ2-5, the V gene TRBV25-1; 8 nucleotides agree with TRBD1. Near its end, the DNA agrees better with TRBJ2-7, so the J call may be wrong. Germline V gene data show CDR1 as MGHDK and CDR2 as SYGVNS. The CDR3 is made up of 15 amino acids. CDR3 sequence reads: CASSPGQGKTYEQYF. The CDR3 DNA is TGTGCCAGCAGTCCCGGACAGGGAAAGACGTACGAGCAGTACTTC.

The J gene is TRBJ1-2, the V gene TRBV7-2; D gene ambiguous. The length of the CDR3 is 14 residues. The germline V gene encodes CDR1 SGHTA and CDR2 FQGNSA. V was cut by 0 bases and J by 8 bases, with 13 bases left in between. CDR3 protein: CASSLAAEGKGYTF. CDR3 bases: TGTGCCAGCAGCTTAGCAGCAGAAGGCAAAGGCTACACCTTC.

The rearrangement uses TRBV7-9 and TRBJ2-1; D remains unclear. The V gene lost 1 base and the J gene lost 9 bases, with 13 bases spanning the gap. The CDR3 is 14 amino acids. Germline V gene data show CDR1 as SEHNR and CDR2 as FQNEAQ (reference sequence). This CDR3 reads CASSLEYSTSEQFF. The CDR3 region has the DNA TGTGCCAGCAGCTTAGAATACTCGACAAGTGAGCAGTTCTTC.

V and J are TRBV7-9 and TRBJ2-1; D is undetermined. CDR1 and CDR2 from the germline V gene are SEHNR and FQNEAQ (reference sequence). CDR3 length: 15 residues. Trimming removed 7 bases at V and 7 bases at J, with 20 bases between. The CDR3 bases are TGTGCCAGCACCCGCTCGGCTAGTAGTGCGAATGAGCAGTTCTTC. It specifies CASTRSASSANEQFF.

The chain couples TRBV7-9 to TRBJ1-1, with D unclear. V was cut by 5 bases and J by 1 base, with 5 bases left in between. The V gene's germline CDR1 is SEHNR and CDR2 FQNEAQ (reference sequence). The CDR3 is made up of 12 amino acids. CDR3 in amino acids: CASSGTNTEAFF. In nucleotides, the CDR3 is TGTGCCAGCAGCGGAACGAACACTGAAGCTTTCTTT.

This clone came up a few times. This CDR3 reads CASSFSGFRDTQYF. CDR3 nucleotides: TGTGCCAGCAGTTTTAGCGGCTTCAGGGATACGCAGTATTTT. V gene TRBV28 combines with J gene TRBJ2-3; D might be TRBD2 (6 bases). Germline CDR1 and CDR2: MDHEN and SYDVKM. This CDR3 has 14 amino acids. Trimming pared 3 bases from V and 6 bases from J, leaving 13 bases between.

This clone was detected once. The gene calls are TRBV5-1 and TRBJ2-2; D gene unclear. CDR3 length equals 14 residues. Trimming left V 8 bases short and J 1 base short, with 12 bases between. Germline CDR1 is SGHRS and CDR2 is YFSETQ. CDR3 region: CASRAAVNTGELFF. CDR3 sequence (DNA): TGCGCCAGTCGGGCCGCGGTGAACACCGGGGAGCTGTTTTTT. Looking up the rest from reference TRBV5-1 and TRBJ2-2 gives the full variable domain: KAGVTQTPRYLIKTRGQQVTLSCSPISGHRSVSWYQQTPGQGLQFLFEYFSETQRNKGNFPGRFSGRQFSNSRSEMNVSTLELGDSALYLCASRAAVNTGELFFGEGSRLTVL.